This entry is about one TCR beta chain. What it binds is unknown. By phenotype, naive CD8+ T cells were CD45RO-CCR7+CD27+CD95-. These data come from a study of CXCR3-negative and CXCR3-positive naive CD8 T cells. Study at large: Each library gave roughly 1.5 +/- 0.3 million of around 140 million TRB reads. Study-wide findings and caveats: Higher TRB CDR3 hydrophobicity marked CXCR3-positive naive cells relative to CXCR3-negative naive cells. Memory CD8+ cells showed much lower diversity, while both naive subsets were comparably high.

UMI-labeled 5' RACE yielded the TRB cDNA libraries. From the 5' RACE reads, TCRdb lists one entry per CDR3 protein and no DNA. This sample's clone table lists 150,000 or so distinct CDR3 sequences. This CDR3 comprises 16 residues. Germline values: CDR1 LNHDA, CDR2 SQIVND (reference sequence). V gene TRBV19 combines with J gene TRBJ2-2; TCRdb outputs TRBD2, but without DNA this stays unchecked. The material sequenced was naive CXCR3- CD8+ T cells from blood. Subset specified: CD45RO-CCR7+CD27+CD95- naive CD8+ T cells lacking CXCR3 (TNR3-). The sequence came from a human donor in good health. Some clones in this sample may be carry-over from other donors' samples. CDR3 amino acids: CASGRGGGQHTGELFF. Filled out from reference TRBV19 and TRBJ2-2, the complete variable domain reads DGGITQSPKYLFRKEGQNVTLSCEQNLNHDAMYWYRQDPGQGLRLIYYSQIVNDFQKGDIAEGYSVSREKKESFPLTVTSAQKNPTAFYLCASGRGGGQHTGELFFGEGSRLTVL.